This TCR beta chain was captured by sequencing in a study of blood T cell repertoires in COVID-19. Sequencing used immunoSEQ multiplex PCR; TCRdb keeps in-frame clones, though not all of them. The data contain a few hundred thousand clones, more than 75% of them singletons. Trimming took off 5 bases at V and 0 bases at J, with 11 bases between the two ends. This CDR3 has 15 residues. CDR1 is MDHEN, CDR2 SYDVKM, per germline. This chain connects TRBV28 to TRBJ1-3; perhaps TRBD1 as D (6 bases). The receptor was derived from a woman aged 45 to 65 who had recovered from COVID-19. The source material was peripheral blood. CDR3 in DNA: TGTGCCAGCAGTCTTAGGGGGTCCTCTGGAAACACCATATATTTT. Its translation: CASSLRGSSGNTIYF.